Detailed here is one TCR beta chain. V was pared by 4 bases and J by 5 bases, with 9 bases between. This CDR3 is built from 13 residues. Looked up from germline, CDR1 is MNHEY and CDR2 is SMNVEV (reference sequence). This record belongs to a study of OX40 agonist ivuxolimab in advanced cancers. If patients had autoimmune disease history or systemic immunosuppression, they were excluded. Assay: immunoSEQ multiplex PCR; the TCRdb copy retains only in-frame clones and omits some. Of tens of thousands of clones listed, approximately 90% are singletons. The source was CD4+ or CD8+ T cells sorted from blood, collected in a trial of the OX40 agonist ivuxolimab. This chain connects TRBV27 to TRBJ2-1; D not certain. The receptor was derived from an adult with an advanced solid tumor such as melanoma, head and neck, liver or kidney cancer. CDR3 sequence reads: CASSYRENNEQFF. CDR3 coding DNA: TGTGCCAGCAGTTACCGTGAGAACAATGAGCAGTTCTTC.